The 26 T cell receptor beta chains below all came from one sample that was sequenced in a study of T cell repertoires in cytomegalovirus infection. Their antigen targets remain unknown. TCRdb re-called the reads with MiXCR, one entry per CDR3 protein. The table has roughly 110,000 distinct CDR3 sequences, around a tenth seen once. Sequencing was done on a sample of PBMCs, sequenced either directly or after in vitro stimulation (not recorded which). All receptors come from a human donor in good health (CMV status not recorded). Some clones in this sample may be carry-over from other donors' samples.

This clonotype was counted a few times. V and J are TRBV9 and TRBJ2-1; no reliable D call. The length of the CDR3 is 15 residues. The germline CDR1 and CDR2 sequences are SGDLS and YYNGEE. V was pared by 3 bases and J by 0 bases, with 10 bases between. This CDR3 reads CASSAGRSSYNEQFF. The CDR3 DNA sequence: TGTGCCAGCAGCGCCGGGCGGAGCTCCTACAATGAGCAGTTCTTC.

This clonotype has more than one count but fewer than ten. V and J are TRBV4-2 and TRBJ2-1; D is ambiguous. The CDR3 has 16 amino acids. The germline CDR1 and CDR2 sequences are LGHNA and YNFKEQ. Trimming removed 3 bases at V and 6 bases at J, with 18 bases between. The CDR3 nucleotides read TGTGCCAGCAGCCACCTCCGTGGCGTAGGGCCCAATGAGCAGTTCTTC. It yields the protein CASSHLRGVGPNEQFF.

The rearrangement uses TRBV28 and TRBJ2-5, with D maybe TRBD1 (7 bases). V was pared by 4 bases and J by 4 bases, with 16 bases between. CDR1 and CDR2 (germline): MDHEN, SYDVKM. This CDR3 has 15 amino acids. The CDR3: CASSSPWRGRETQYF. The CDR3 DNA reads TGTGCCAGCAGTTCCCCCTGGAGGGGGCGAGAGACCCAGTACTTC.

This clonotype was counted many times. This chain joins TRBV29-1 and TRBJ2-2, with D unclear. CDR1 is SQVTM, CDR2 ANQGSEA, per germline. CDR3 size: 14 residues. Between the trimmed V and J ends, which lost 4 bases and 0 bases, there was a span of 9 bases. The CDR3 DNA reads as TGCAGCGTTGGTGAAGGGTCGAACACCGGGGAGCTGTTTTTT. It yields the protein CSVGEGSNTGELFF.

This clonotype occurred many times. This chain uses TRBV7-2 with TRBJ2-5, with no clear D. The CDR3 runs 12 residues. The ends were cut back, 4 bases at V and 5 bases at J, with 8 bases in the middle. Per germline, CDR1 SGHTA and CDR2 FQGNSA. The CDR3 region is CASSWSRETQYF. DNA of the CDR3: TGTGCCAGCAGCTGGAGTAGGGAGACCCAGTACTTC.

The chain combines TRBV29-1 with TRBJ2-4, with D unclear. V was clipped by 4 bases and J by 0 bases, with 13 bases between them. Germline V gene sequence: CDR1 SQVTM, CDR2 ANQGSEA. This CDR3 spans 15 amino acids. The CDR3 DNA is TGCAGCGTTGGACACACGACTCTAGCCAAAAACATTCAGTACTTC. Translated, it gives CSVGHTTLAKNIQYF.

Ten or more counts support this clonotype. The chain couples TRBV7-2 to TRBJ1-1, with 8 bases matching TRBD1. The V gene's germline CDR1 is SGHTA and CDR2 FQGNSA. V trimming: 3 bases; J trimming: 10 bases; junction bases outside the gene matches: 4. The CDR3 loop spans 12 amino acids. This CDR3 is CASSFIRGRAFF. CDR3 in DNA: TGTGCCAGCAGCTTTATCAGGGGGCGAGCTTTCTTT.

This clonotype came up a few times. The chain is built from TRBV12-5 and TRBJ2-1; D is undetermined. The CDR3 runs to 11 residues. CDR1 is LGHNT, CDR2 FRNRAP, per germline. V was shortened by 0 bases and J by 9 bases, with 3 bases between the two germline ends. The CDR3 is CASGLVREQFF. CDR3 DNA: TGTGCTAGTGGTTTGGTACGTGAGCAGTTCTTC.

There are many counts of this clonotype. This chain connects TRBV27 to TRBJ2-1; D could derive from TRBD1 or TRBD2 (5 bases each). The CDR3 consists of 17 residues. V was clipped by 6 bases and J by 3 bases, with 21 bases between them. Per germline, CDR1 MNHEY and CDR2 SMNVEV (reference sequence). The CDR3 loop reads CASSHFLGVSGYNEQFF. The CDR3 bases are TGTGCCAGCAGCCACTTTTTGGGGGTCTCAGGCTACAATGAGCAGTTCTTC.

J is TRBJ2-2 and V is TRBV5-1, with 9 bases aligning to TRBD1. This CDR3 comprises 13 residues. From germline, CDR1 is SGHRS and CDR2 YFSETQ. V dropped 7 bases and J dropped 5; count of bases not matched to a gene: 3. CDR3 in amino acids: CASRTGETGELFF. In nucleotides, the CDR3 is TGCGCCAGCCGGACAGGGGAAACCGGGGAGCTGTTTTTT.

This clonotype came up many times. The chain couples TRBV6-1 to TRBJ2-7; TRBD1 aligns across 7 bases. The CDR3 has 15 residues. V lost 3 bases, J lost 0 bases, and 5 bases stayed unmatched. Germline lookup yields CDR1 MNHNS and CDR2 SASEGT. The CDR3 region has the DNA TGTGCCAGCAGTGACACAGGGGCTAGCTCCTACGAGCAGTACTTC. It encodes CASSDTGASSYEQYF.

This clonotype was counted ten times or more. The chain employs TRBV28 and TRBJ1-2; D is undetermined. Trimming shortened V by 3 bases and J by 5 bases, and 13 bases separated the two germline ends. Germline-derived CDR1 and CDR2 are MDHEN and SYDVKM. The CDR3 is made up of 14 amino acids. The CDR3 DNA reads as TGTGCCAGCAGTTTCCTCCGGGGTGGATATGGCTACACCTTC. Its translation: CASSFLRGGYGYTF.

Many counts were recorded for this clonotype. The V gene is TRBV7-2, the J gene TRBJ1-5, with 7 nucleotides matching TRBD1. Germline CDR1 is SGHTA and CDR2 is FQGNSA. The CDR3 extends over 15 amino acids. Trimming took 1 base from V and 5 from J; bases not matched to a gene: 5. Written as DNA, the CDR3 is TGTGCCAGCAGCTTAGAGGGGACAGCATATCAGCCCCAGCATTTT. It is translated as CASSLEGTAYQPQHF.

Many counts were recorded for this clonotype. The germline gene is not matched at one end of the junction; a read error may be the cause. The V gene is TRBV4-3, the J gene TRBJ1-5; TRBD1 matches 7 bases. Germline CDR1 is LGHNA and CDR2 is YSLEER. This CDR3 region has 15 residues. CDR3 nucleotides: TGTGCCAGCAGCCAAGACAGGGTTAGCAATCAGCCCCAGCATTTT. Translating it yields CASSQDRVSNQPQHF.

This clonotype was observed at least ten times. The chain links TRBV7-2 to TRBJ2-1; TRBD2 aligns across 9 bases. V lost 1 base to trimming and J lost 10 bases; unmatched junction nucleotides: 8. The germline gives CDR1 SGHTA, CDR2 FQGNSA. The CDR3 extends over 15 amino acids. The CDR3 spells CASSLVPSGKAEQFF. The CDR3 DNA follows: TGTGCCAGCAGCTTAGTTCCTAGCGGGAAAGCGGAGCAGTTCTTC.

This clonotype was seen many times. This chain joins TRBV7-2 and TRBJ2-4, with D perhaps matching TRBD1 or TRBD2 (6 bases each). Germline CDR1 reads SGHTA; CDR2 reads FQGNSA. Deletions cut 6 bases from V and 8 bases from J, with 17 bases between. The CDR3 extends over 14 amino acids. The CDR3 protein is CASSRMGGTDIQYF. DNA of the CDR3: TGTGCCAGCAGTCGAATGGGGGGCACGGACATTCAGTACTTC.

This clonotype was detected a few times. The genes are TRBV30 and TRBJ2-1; D gene uncertain. Germline V lookup: CDR1 GTSNPN, CDR2 SVGIG (reference sequence). Trimming cost V 2 bases and J 2 bases, with 7 bases left between them. This CDR3 spans 13 amino acids. CDR3 sequence (DNA): TGTGCCTGGAGTCTTGACACCTACAATGAGCAGTTCTTC. This sequence encodes CAWSLDTYNEQFF.

The genes are TRBV28 and TRBJ2-7; 7 bases fit TRBD1. The length of the CDR3 is 14 residues. Germline loops: CDR1 MDHEN, CDR2 SYDVKM. Trimming cost V 4 bases and J 3 bases; bases outside gene matches: 6. Written as DNA, the CDR3 is TGTGCCAGCAGTTCCACAGGGGCGGTCTACGAGCAGTACTTC. This gives the protein CASSSTGAVYEQYF.

The sample holds many counts of this clonotype. The rearrangement uses TRBV7-9 and TRBJ1-2; D gene unclear. The CDR3 contains 15 residues. V gave up 2 bases and J gave up 1 base, with 11 bases separating them. Germline values: CDR1 SEHNR, CDR2 FQNEAQ (reference sequence). CDR3 residues: CASSLSRRHNYGYTF. CDR3 in DNA: TGTGCCAGCAGCTTATCAAGGCGGCATAACTATGGCTACACCTTC.

This clonotype has at least ten counts. This chain connects TRBV19 to TRBJ2-1; TRBD2 matches 8 bases. The J segment lost 4 bases and the V segment lost 5 bases, leaving 7 bases of the junction unmatched. The length of the CDR3 is 15 residues. Germline V lookup: CDR1 LNHDA, CDR2 SQIVND (reference sequence). In DNA form, the CDR3 reads TGTGCCAGTAGTCCTGGCGGGAGGCTTTACAATGAGCAGTTCTTC. Translating gives CASSPGGRLYNEQFF. Full variable domain (rest looked up from reference TRBV19 and TRBJ2-1): DGGITQSPKYLFRKEGQNVTLSCEQNLNHDAMYWYRQDPGQGLRLIYYSQIVNDFQKGDIAEGYSVSREKKESFPLTVTSAQKNPTAFYLCASSPGGRLYNEQFFGPGTRLTVL.

This clonotype was recorded at least ten times. The rearrangement joins TRBV19 to TRBJ1-5, with D uncertain. CDR1 is LNHDA and CDR2 is SQIVND in the germline V gene (reference sequence). V lost 3 bases and J lost 2, with 11 bases in between. CDR3 length equals 15 residues. DNA for the CDR3: TGTGCCAGTAGTATTGAGGGTCGGGGCAATCAGCCCCAGCATTTT. It codes for CASSIEGRGNQPQHF.

This clonotype was recorded a few times. The V call is TRBV10-3, the J call TRBJ1-2; D is unresolved. This CDR3 contains 13 residues. With 3 bases removed from V and 2 bases from J, the gap between germline ends came to 7 bases. The germline gives CDR1 ENHRY, CDR2 SYGVKD. The CDR3 region is CAISEAGNYGYTF. In nucleotides, the CDR3 is TGTGCCATCAGTGAAGCAGGCAACTATGGCTACACCTTC.

This clonotype showed up many times. V is TRBV7-2 and J is TRBJ2-7; D uncertain. Germline CDR1 SGHTA, CDR2 FQGNSA. The CDR3 spans 11 residues. V lost 5 bases and J lost 6, with 8 bases in between. The CDR3 region has the DNA TGTGCCAGCAGCCCCCAAGGCGAGCAGTACTTC. Its translation is CASSPQGEQYF.

V and J are TRBV20-1 and TRBJ2-1; 10 bases fit TRBD2. The CDR3 is made up of 17 amino acids. From germline, CDR1 is DFQATT and CDR2 SNEGSKA (reference sequence). V lost 1 base to trimming and J lost 0 bases; unmatched junction nucleotides: 6. The DNA for the CDR3 is TGCAGTGCTAGAGTTGTGCTAGCGGGGGTCTCCTACAATGAGCAGTTCTTC. This codes for CSARVVLAGVSYNEQFF.

CDR3 region: CASSFQGWGTEAFF. The CDR3 region has the DNA TGTGCCAGCAGCTTTCAGGGATGGGGCACTGAAGCTTTCTTT. The V call is TRBV7-2, the J call TRBJ1-1; D perhaps matches TRBD1 (5 bases). V gave up 3 bases and J gave up 4 bases, with 12 bases separating them. The CDR3 has 14 amino acids. Germline V gene lookup returns CDR1 SGHTA and CDR2 FQGNSA.

In this sample, this clonotype turned up many times. The chain joins TRBV12-5 to TRBJ2-1; 7 bases are shared with TRBD1. The CDR3 has 15 amino acids. Per the germline V gene, CDR1 is LGHNT and CDR2 is FRNRAP. V lost 6 bases to trimming and J lost 7 bases; unmatched junction nucleotides: 12. The CDR3 coding sequence is TGTGCTAGTGGCGTAGGACAGGTCGACTGGAATGAGCAGTTCTTC. Protein: CASGVGQVDWNEQFF.